The 6 T cell receptor beta chains in this list originate from one sample, sequenced in a study of T cells after yellow fever vaccination. TCRdb analysed the 5' RACE reads with MiXCR anew, one entry per CDR3 protein. The sample shows approximately 69,000 distinct CDR3 sequences, 5.9% of them seen only once. The sample in question was CD4+ T cells sorted from PBMCs, obtained around 16 days after the first yellow fever vaccination. All receptors derive from a man aged 18 to 30 who received the YFV17D yellow fever vaccine.

At least ten counts were recorded for this clonotype. This chain connects TRBV6-2 or TRBV6-3 to TRBJ2-3; D is possibly TRBD1 (5 bases). V was trimmed by 4 bases and J by 6 bases, leaving 11 bases between them. Germline V gives CDR1 MNHEY, CDR2 SVGEGT. The CDR3 is 13 amino acids. CDR3 residues: CASSFQGIDTQYF. DNA of the CDR3: TGTGCCAGCAGTTTTCAGGGTATCGATACGCAGTATTTT.

This clonotype was recorded many times. The V call is TRBV9, the J call TRBJ1-6; 9 bases align to TRBD1. V lost 3 bases to trimming and J lost 8 bases; unmatched junction nucleotides: 3. This CDR3 has 14 amino acids. Per germline, CDR1 SGDLS and CDR2 YYNGEE. DNA of the CDR3: TGTGCCAGCAGCGACGGACAGGGGTATTCACCCCTCCACTTT. Translated, it gives CASSDGQGYSPLHF. Combining the CDR3 with reference TRBV9 and TRBJ1-6 gives the whole variable domain DSGVTQTPKHLITATGQRVTLRCSPRSGDLSVYWYQQSLDQGLQFLIQYYNGEERAKGNILERFSAQQFPDLHSELNLSSLELGDSALYFCASSDGQGYSPLHFGNGTRLTVT.

This clonotype appeared many times. This rearrangement joins TRBV5-1 to TRBJ1-2; TRBD1 is a possible D gene (5 bases). This CDR3 comprises 14 residues. Germline V gene sequence: CDR1 SGHRS, CDR2 YFSETQ. V was cut by 4 bases and J by 3 bases, with 13 bases left in between. The CDR3 protein is CASSQTANDYGYTF. The DNA of the CDR3 is TGCGCCAGCAGCCAGACAGCAAACGACTATGGCTACACCTTC.

This clonotype showed up many times. The chain recombines TRBV11-1 with TRBJ2-5; no reliable D call. Trimming took off 3 bases at V and 1 base at J, with 9 bases between the two ends. In germline, CDR1 is SGHAT, CDR2 FQDESV (reference sequence). The CDR3 loop spans 14 amino acids. The CDR3 protein is CASSFGQAQETQYF. In DNA form, the CDR3 reads TGTGCCAGCAGCTTCGGGCAGGCCCAAGAGACCCAGTACTTC. The full variable domain, in which reference TRBV11-1 and TRBJ2-5 provide the parts outside the CDR3, is EAEVAQSPRYKITEKSQAVAFWCDPISGHATLYWYRQILGQGPELLVQFQDESVVDDSQLPKDRFSAERLKGVDSTLKIQPAELGDSAMYLCASSFGQAQETQYFGPGTRLLVL.

This clonotype appeared many times. This chain connects TRBV12-3 or TRBV12-4 to TRBJ1-5; no firm D call. V was shortened by 3 bases and J by 0 bases, with 3 bases between the two germline ends. The CDR3 runs 13 residues. DNA of the CDR3: TGTGCCAGCAGTTTTGGTAGCAATCAGCCCCAGCATTTT. Translating gives CASSFGSNQPQHF.

This clonotype has ten or more counts. This chain joins TRBV10-3 and TRBJ2-3; 10 positions match TRBD2. Per the germline V gene, CDR1 is ENHRY and CDR2 is SYGVKD. CDR3 length: 13 amino acids. J gave up 4 bases and V 10 bases, and 5 bases lay outside the gene matches. The CDR3 here is CATRSGGADTQYF. The CDR3 nucleotides are TGTGCCACCAGAAGCGGGGGGGCAGATACGCAGTATTTT.